This is a list of T cell receptor beta chains from one sample in a study of tumor-infiltrating lymphocytes in primary liver carcinoma. One entry per CDR3 protein, called by TCRdb with MiXCR from the multiplex PCR reads. The sample yields approximately 320,000 distinct CDR3 sequences, around three fifths seen once. Material for sequencing was peripheral blood. The receptor source for this set is a woman younger than 45 with primary liver carcinoma and hepatitis B virus infection. Each CDR3 is given with its conserved first and last residue. The D gene is left open where the match is weak. Part of the rows lack a size; the others show once, few, many or a class for expanded clones.

v_gene: TRBV12-3/TRBV12-4; j_gene: TRBJ2-7; abundance: .; d_gene: .; CDR3aa: CASSPGGTAPFDQYF; CDR3nt: TGTGCCAGCAGCCCTGGCGGGACAGCCCCCTTCGATCAGTACTTC
v_gene: TRBV11-2; j_gene: TRBJ2-3; abundance: .; d_gene: TRBD2; CDR3aa: CAISLVAGLLTDAQYF; CDR3nt: TGTGCCATCAGCCTAGTAGCGGGACTCCTCACAGATGCGCAGTATTTT
v_gene: TRBV7-9; j_gene: TRBJ2-6; abundance: few; d_gene: .; CDR3aa: CASSLSSSGANVLTF; CDR3nt: TGTGCCAGCAGCTTAAGCAGCTCTGGGGCCAACGTCCTGACTTTC
v_gene: TRBV7-9; j_gene: TRBJ2-2; abundance: few; d_gene: .; CDR3aa: CASSYIPGELFF; CDR3nt: TGTGCCAGCAGCTATATCCCCGGGGAGCTGTTTTTT
v_gene: TRBV4-1; j_gene: TRBJ2-2; abundance: many; d_gene: .; CDR3aa: CASSQDASNTGELFF; CDR3nt: TGCGCCAGCAGCCAAGATGCCTCGAACACCGGGGAGCTGTTTTTT
v_gene: TRBV13; j_gene: TRBJ2-1; abundance: .; d_gene: TRBD2; CDR3aa: CASSVSGNYNEQFF; CDR3nt: TGTGCCAGCAGCGTAAGCGGGAACTACAATGAGCAGTTCTTC
v_gene: TRBV30; j_gene: TRBJ1-2; abundance: .; d_gene: .; CDR3aa: CAWSSSDYGYTF; CDR3nt: TGTGCCTGGAGTTCGTCAGACTATGGCTACACCTTC
v_gene: TRBV11-2; j_gene: TRBJ2-7; abundance: .; d_gene: .; CDR3aa: CTSSLSQRAYEQYF; CDR3nt: TGCACCAGCAGCTTGTCGCAGAGGGCTTACGAGCAGTACTTC
v_gene: TRBV7-9; j_gene: TRBJ1-1; abundance: .; d_gene: .; CDR3aa: CVSRIPGVNTEAFF; CDR3nt: TGTGTCAGCAGAATCCCAGGGGTGAACACTGAAGCTTTCTTT
v_gene: TRBV5-4; j_gene: TRBJ1-2; abundance: .; d_gene: TRBD1; CDR3aa: CASSPGQGSYDYTF; CDR3nt: TGTGCCAGCAGCCCGGGACAGGGGAGTTATGACTACACCTTC
v_gene: TRBV6-2/TRBV6-3; j_gene: TRBJ2-1; abundance: .; d_gene: .; CDR3aa: CTSTSVIGANEQFF; CDR3nt: TGTACCAGCACTTCCGTCATAGGGGCGAATGAGCAATTCTTC
v_gene: TRBV11-3; j_gene: TRBJ2-3; abundance: .; d_gene: .; CDR3aa: CARSLDNRVTDTQYF; CDR3nt: TGTGCCAGGAGCTTAGATAACAGAGTAACAGATACGCAGTATTTT
v_gene: TRBV13; j_gene: TRBJ2-1; abundance: .; d_gene: .; CDR3aa: CASSLVLGLRGYNEQFF; CDR3nt: TGTGCCAGCAGCTTGGTTTTGGGTCTGAGGGGGTACAATGAGCAGTTCTTC
v_gene: TRBV10-2; j_gene: TRBJ2-6; abundance: .; d_gene: TRBD2; CDR3aa: CASRGTSGDSGANVLTF; CDR3nt: TGCGCCAGCAGAGGGACTAGCGGTGACTCTGGGGCCAACGTCCTGACTTTC
v_gene: TRBV28; j_gene: TRBJ2-7; abundance: .; d_gene: TRBD2; CDR3aa: CASSFRAGPIYEQYF; CDR3nt: TGTGCCAGCAGTTTCAGAGCGGGGCCGATCTACGAGCAGTACTTC
v_gene: TRBV4-1; j_gene: TRBJ1-4; abundance: .; d_gene: .; CDR3aa: CASSGREATNEKLFF; CDR3nt: TGCGCCAGCAGTGGGAGGGAGGCAACTAATGAAAAACTGTTTTTT
v_gene: TRBV6-2/TRBV6-3; j_gene: TRBJ2-2; abundance: .; d_gene: TRBD1; CDR3aa: CASRTQGVHTGELFF; CDR3nt: TGTGCCAGCAGGACACAGGGGGTTCATACCGGGGAGCTGTTTTTT
v_gene: TRBV12-3/TRBV12-4; j_gene: TRBJ2-2; abundance: many; d_gene: .; CDR3aa: CASSLSYTGELFF; CDR3nt: TGTGCCAGCAGTTTGTCCTACACCGGGGAGCTGTTTTTT
v_gene: TRBV6-5; j_gene: TRBJ2-2; abundance: few; d_gene: .; CDR3aa: CASREGAVNTGGLFF; CDR3nt: TGTGCCAGCAGGGAGGGAGCGGTAAACACCGGGGGGCTGTTTTTT
v_gene: TRBV4-3; j_gene: TRBJ1-1; abundance: many; d_gene: .; CDR3aa: CASSPDRPHLAEAFF; CDR3nt: TGCGCCAGCAGCCCAGACAGGCCCCATCTAGCTGAAGCTTTCTTT
v_gene: TRBV11-2; j_gene: TRBJ2-5; abundance: .; d_gene: TRBD2; CDR3aa: CASSLLADSHETQHF; CDR3nt: TGTGCCAGCAGCTTACTAGCGGACTCCCATGAGACCCAGCACTTC
v_gene: TRBV6-5; j_gene: TRBJ2-1; abundance: .; d_gene: .; CDR3aa: CASKGYFKSQSSYNERFF; CDR3nt: TGTGCCAGCAAAGGTTACTTCAAATCCCAGAGCTCCTACAATGAGCGGTTCTTC
v_gene: TRBV6-9; j_gene: TRBJ2-7; abundance: .; d_gene: .; CDR3aa: CASSYRLTYEQYF; CDR3nt: TGTGCCAGCAGTTATAGACTTACCTACGAGCAGTACTTC
v_gene: TRBV28; j_gene: TRBJ1-6; abundance: .; d_gene: .; CDR3aa: CASSLRGWRDFHSPLHF; CDR3nt: TGTGCCAGCAGTTTAAGAGGGTGGAGGGACTTTCATTCACCCCTCCACTTT
v_gene: TRBV13; j_gene: TRBJ2-7; abundance: .; d_gene: .; CDR3aa: CASSQSGRSYEQYF; CDR3nt: TGTGCCAGCAGCCAATCGGGACGGAGCTACGAGCAGTACTTC
v_gene: TRBV13; j_gene: TRBJ1-2; abundance: few; d_gene: .; CDR3aa: CASSLGQGINYGYTF; CDR3nt: TGTGCCAGCAGCTTAGGGCAGGGTATTAACTATGGCTACACCTTC
v_gene: TRBV4-3; j_gene: TRBJ1-4; abundance: .; d_gene: .; CDR3aa: CASSQSGHGREKLFF; CDR3nt: TGCGCCAGCAGCCAATCAGGGCACGGTCGCGAAAAACTGTTTTTT
v_gene: TRBV30; j_gene: TRBJ2-2; abundance: .; d_gene: .; CDR3aa: CAWTNRNTGELFF; CDR3nt: TGTGCCTGGACCAACAGGAACACCGGGGAGCTGTTTTTT
v_gene: TRBV11-2; j_gene: TRBJ2-5; abundance: .; d_gene: TRBD1; CDR3aa: CASSAGGGETQYF; CDR3nt: TGTGCCAGTAGCGCAGGGGGCGGGGAGACCCAGTACTTC
v_gene: TRBV28; j_gene: TRBJ2-1; abundance: .; d_gene: .; CDR3aa: CASSYDGSSHNEQFF; CDR3nt: TGTGCCAGCAGTTACGACGGGAGCTCCCACAATGAGCAGTTCTTC
v_gene: TRBV4-1; j_gene: TRBJ2-3; abundance: .; d_gene: .; CDR3aa: CASGQDRGFRDTQCF; CDR3nt: TGCGCCAGCGGCCAAGATAGAGGGTTTCGGGATACGCAGTGTTTT
v_gene: TRBV6-2/TRBV6-3; j_gene: TRBJ2-2; abundance: .; d_gene: .; CDR3aa: CATVLRAGELFF; CDR3nt: TGTGCCACGGTACTTAGGGCCGGGGAGCTGTTTTTT
v_gene: TRBV11-3; j_gene: TRBJ2-1; abundance: once; d_gene: TRBD2; CDR3aa: CASSLLREGMSNEQFF; CDR3nt: TGTGCCAGCAGCCTGCTACGGGAGGGCATGAGCAATGAGCAGTTCTTC
v_gene: TRBV6-1; j_gene: TRBJ2-7; abundance: many; d_gene: .; CDR3aa: CASDPATNYEQYF; CDR3nt: TGTGCCAGCGATCCTGCGACTAACTACGAGCAGTACTTC
v_gene: TRBV5-6; j_gene: TRBJ2-7; abundance: .; d_gene: .; CDR3aa: CASSLRLGGGLRNEQYF; CDR3nt: TGTGCCAGCAGCTTGAGACTAGGGGGAGGGCTGAGGAACGAACAGTACTTC
v_gene: TRBV13; j_gene: TRBJ2-6; abundance: .; d_gene: .; CDR3aa: CASTSLRRHSGANVLTF; CDR3nt: TGTGCCAGCACTTCCCTCAGACGGCACTCTGGGGCCAACGTCCTGACTTTC
v_gene: TRBV2; j_gene: TRBJ1-1; abundance: .; d_gene: .; CDR3aa: CVSKNSGERTEAFF; CDR3nt: TGTGTCAGCAAAAATTCAGGGGAGAGGACTGAAGCTTTCTTT
v_gene: TRBV13; j_gene: TRBJ1-5; abundance: .; d_gene: .; CDR3aa: CASSRGYRSQPQHF; CDR3nt: TGTGCCAGCAGCCGGGGCTATAGGAGTCAGCCCCAGCATTTT
v_gene: TRBV6-5; j_gene: TRBJ2-1; abundance: .; d_gene: .; CDR3aa: CASSKGNEQFF; CDR3nt: TGTGCCAGCAGTAAAGGCAATGAGCAGTTCTTC